The sample holds a few counts of the clone carrying this TCR beta chain. Its cognate antigen is unknown. Study-wide points: Tumor-infiltrating Treg TCR alpha and beta sequences overlapped most with tumor naive CD4+ T cells, then blood naive. Tumor memory CD4+ T cell TCR gene usage clustered with blood and lymph node memory CD4+ cells and lymph node naive CD4+ cells.

Naive CD4+ cells had CD25+ Tregs removed. After constant-region reverse-primer amplification, full-length variable regions underwent semi-nested PCR with Nested Universal Primer A. In TCRdb, the 5' RACE reads were re-called with MiXCR into one record per CDR3 protein. The data contain around 29,000 distinct CDR3 sequences, approximately 27% of them singletons. The germline V gene encodes CDR1 SGHDT and CDR2 YYEEEE. The CDR3 is 14 amino acids. The ends lost 4 bases at V and 2 bases at J; junction bases unmatched: 3. This chain joins TRBV5-6 and TRBJ2-5; 9 nucleotides line up with TRBD1. Sequenced material: naive CD4+ T cells sorted from a lymph node. Subset denoted: naive CD4+ T cells, CD4+CD45RA+CD25-. This clonotype was sampled from a female donor with breast cancer. For the CDR3, the DNA is TGTGCCAGCAGCGAAGGACAGGGGCAAGAGACCCAGTACTTC. Translating gives CASSEGQGQETQYF.